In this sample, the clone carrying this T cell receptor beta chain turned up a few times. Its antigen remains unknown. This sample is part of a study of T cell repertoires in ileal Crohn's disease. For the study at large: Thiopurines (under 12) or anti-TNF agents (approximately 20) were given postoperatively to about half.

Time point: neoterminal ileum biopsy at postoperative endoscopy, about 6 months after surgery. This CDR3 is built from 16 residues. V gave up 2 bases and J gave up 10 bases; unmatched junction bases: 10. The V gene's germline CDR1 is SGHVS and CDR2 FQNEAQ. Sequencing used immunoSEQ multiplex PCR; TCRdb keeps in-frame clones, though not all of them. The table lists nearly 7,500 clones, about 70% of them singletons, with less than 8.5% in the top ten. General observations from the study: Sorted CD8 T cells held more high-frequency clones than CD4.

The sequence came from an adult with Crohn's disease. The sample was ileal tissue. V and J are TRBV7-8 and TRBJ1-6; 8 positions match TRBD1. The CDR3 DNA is TGTGCCAGCAGCTTAACACGGGACAGGTTATCCTCACCCCTCCACTTT. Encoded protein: CASSLTRDRLSSPLHF.